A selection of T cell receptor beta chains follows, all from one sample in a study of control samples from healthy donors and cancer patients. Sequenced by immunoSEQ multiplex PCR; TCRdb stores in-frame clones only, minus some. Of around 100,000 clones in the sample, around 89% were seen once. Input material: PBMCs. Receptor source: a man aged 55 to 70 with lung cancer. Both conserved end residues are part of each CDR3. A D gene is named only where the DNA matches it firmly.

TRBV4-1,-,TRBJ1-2,CASSQDHRISNYGYTF,TGCGCCAGCAGCCAAGATCATAGGATCTCTAACTATGGCTACACCTTC
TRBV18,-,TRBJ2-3,CASSPSSDTQYF,TGTGCCAGCTCACCAAGCTCAGATACGCAGTATTTT
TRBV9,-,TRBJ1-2,CASSVFQDPNYGYTF,TGTGCCAGCAGCGTATTTCAGGACCCGAACTATGGCTACACCTTC
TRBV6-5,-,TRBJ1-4,CASSLIADEKLFF,TGTGCCAGCTCGCTCATAGCGGATGAAAAACTGTTTTTT
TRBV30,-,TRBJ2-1,CAWSVNTLYNEQFF,TGTGCCTGGAGTGTAAACACCCTCTACAATGAGCAGTTCTTC
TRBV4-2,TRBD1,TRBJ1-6,CASSQEGTGDSPLHF,TGTGCCAGCAGCCAAGAAGGGACAGGGGATTCACCCCTCCACTTT
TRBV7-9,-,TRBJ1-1,CASRVSRNTEAFF,TGTGCCAGCAGGGTTTCCAGGAACACTGAAGCTTTCTTT
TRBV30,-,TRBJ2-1,CAWSEGPINEQFF,TGTGCCTGGAGCGAGGGGCCCATTAATGAGCAGTTCTTC
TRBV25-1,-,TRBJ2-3,CASSGFTDTQYF,TGTGCCAGCAGTGGCTTTACAGATACGCAGTATTTT
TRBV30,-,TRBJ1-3,CAWSIPDYSSSGNTIYF,TGTGCCTGGAGTATACCGGACTACAGCTCCTCTGGAAACACCATATATTTT
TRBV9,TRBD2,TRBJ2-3,CASSGASGFSTDTQYF,TGTGCCAGCAGCGGCGCTAGCGGGTTTAGCACAGATACGCAGTATTTT
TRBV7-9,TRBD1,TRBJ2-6,CASSAIQGARAGANVLTF,TGTGCCAGCAGCGCGATTCAGGGGGCAAGAGCTGGGGCCAACGTCCTGACTTTC